Following are 20 T cell receptor beta chains from one sample sequenced in a study of CXCR3-negative and CXCR3-positive naive CD8 T cells. General observations from the study: CXCR3-negative naive cells had less hydrophobic TRB CDR3s than did CXCR3-positive naive cells.

Carrying UMI labels, the TRB cDNA libraries were prepared through 5' RACE. TCRdb re-called the 5' RACE reads and gives one entry per CDR3 protein, without DNA. The ten most abundant clones cover 0.41% of a sample with approximately 130,000 distinct CDR3 sequences. Antigen specificity for these receptors is unknown. The sample comprised naive CXCR3+ CD8+ T cells from blood. Subset reported: CD45RO-CCR7+CD27+CD95- naive CD8+ T cells expressing CXCR3 (TNR3+). The receptors here all came from a human donor in good health. Some clones in this sample may be carry-over from other donors' samples.

V gene TRBV12-3 or TRBV12-4 combines with J gene TRBJ2-1; TCRdb indicates TRBD2, and absent DNA this call remains unverified. The CDR3 runs to 14 residues. The CDR3 protein is CASSFGTSLNEQFF.

V and J are TRBV15 and TRBJ1-1; the D call from TCRdb, TRBD1, cannot be confirmed without DNA. This CDR3 is 17 amino acids long. Per the germline V gene, CDR1 is LNHNV and CDR2 is YYDKDF (reference sequence). The CDR3 reads CATSVGQGAFRYTEAFF.

The chain is built from TRBV5-1 and TRBJ1-4. CDR3 length: 16 residues. In germline, CDR1 is SGHRS, CDR2 YFSETQ. The CDR3: CASSLDQGGENEKLFF.

This chain links TRBV12-3 or TRBV12-4 with TRBJ1-2. The CDR3 contains 14 residues. The CDR3 loop is CASSFSGSNYGYTF.

The chain couples TRBV7-8 to TRBJ2-1; the TCRdb D gene call, TRBD1, has no DNA to confirm it. This CDR3 is built from 15 residues. Germline CDR1 and CDR2: SGHVS and FQNEAQ. The CDR3 reads CASSLVGQVLGEQFF.

V is TRBV7-8 and J is TRBJ2-7; TCRdb outputs TRBD1, but without DNA this stays unchecked. Germline V gene data show CDR1 as SGHVS and CDR2 as FQNEAQ. CDR3 length: 11 residues. The CDR3 here is CASSQGTKQYF.

The genes are TRBV7-9 and TRBJ2-5; TCRdb's assignment of TRBD2 cannot be checked, as there is no DNA. The length of the CDR3 is 15 residues. Germline CDR1 is SEHNR and CDR2 is FQNEAQ (reference sequence). CDR3 in amino acids: CASSLVSGRSETQYF.

J is TRBJ2-3 and V is TRBV25-1. Germline values: CDR1 MGHDK, CDR2 SYGVNS. This CDR3 has 12 amino acids. The CDR3 loop is CASSDLADTQYF. The complete variable domain, with remaining parts taken from reference TRBV25-1 and TRBJ2-3, reads EADIYQTPRYLVIGTGKKITLECSQTMGHDKMYWYQQDPGMELHLIHYSYGVNSTEKGDLSSESTVSRIRTEHFPLTLESARPSHTSQYLCASSDLADTQYFGPGTRLTVL.

The genes are TRBV29-1 and TRBJ1-1; TCRdb selects TRBD1, and the lack of DNA leaves this call unchecked. The CDR3 is 13 amino acids. Germline CDR1 and CDR2: SQVTM and ANQGSEA. CDR3 region: CSVEGGEDTEAFF.

CDR3 amino acids: CASNPDTGELFF. The rearrangement links TRBV28 to TRBJ2-2. The CDR3 covers 12 residues. CDR1 is MDHEN, CDR2 SYDVKM, per germline.

The gene calls are TRBV28 and TRBJ1-6. Looked up from germline, CDR1 is MDHEN and CDR2 is SYDVKM. This CDR3 region has 17 residues. The CDR3 sequence: CASSLYGLRVDNSPLHF.

This rearrangement joins TRBV5-6 to TRBJ2-1. The CDR3 spans 15 residues. Germline V CDR1 and CDR2: SGHDT, YYEEEE. CDR3 protein: CASSLFWSGSNEQFF.

V usage is TRBV9 and J usage is TRBJ2-7; TCRdb picks TRBD2, but there is no DNA to check that call. Germline CDR1 and CDR2: SGDLS and YYNGEE. The CDR3 is made up of 17 amino acids. The CDR3 reads CASSGGQGRGAPYEQYF.

The CDR3 loop reads CASSIPDRGVTYEQYF. V usage is TRBV7-2 and J usage is TRBJ2-7; TCRdb designates TRBD1, a call that cannot be tested without DNA. CDR1 and CDR2 (germline): SGHTA, FQGNSA. The CDR3 totals 16 residues.

The chain carries TRBV12-3 or TRBV12-4 and TRBJ2-3; as DNA is missing, the TRBD2 call by TCRdb cannot be tested. This CDR3 comprises 15 residues. CDR3: CASSGTSGGPDTQYF.

This sequence joins TRBV15 and TRBJ2-7; the TCRdb call, TRBD1, lacks DNA for checking. This CDR3 has 15 residues. Per the germline V gene, CDR1 is LNHNV and CDR2 is YYDKDF (reference sequence). The chain's CDR3 is CATSLEATGVYEQYF.

This chain joins TRBV4-1 and TRBJ2-7; TCRdb designates TRBD2, a call that cannot be tested without DNA. This CDR3 is built from 13 residues. Germline V gives CDR1 MGHRA, CDR2 YSYEKL. The CDR3 loop is CASSSGMTYEQYF.

The V call is TRBV7-9, the J call TRBJ2-7; TCRdb indicates TRBD1, and absent DNA this call remains unverified. The V gene's germline CDR1 is SEHNR and CDR2 FQNEAQ (reference sequence). The CDR3 runs 15 residues. This CDR3 is CASSRPGQGFYEQYF. The complete variable domain, with remaining parts taken from reference TRBV7-9 and TRBJ2-7, reads DTGVSQNPRHKITKRGQNVTFRCDPISEHNRLYWYRQTLGQGPEFLTYFQNEAQLEKSRLLSDRFSAERPKGSFSTLEIQRTEQGDSAMYLCASSRPGQGFYEQYFGPGTRLTVT.

This rearrangement joins TRBV29-1 to TRBJ2-1; TCRdb outputs TRBD1, but without DNA this stays unchecked. CDR3 length: 12 amino acids. Germline V lookup: CDR1 SQVTM, CDR2 ANQGSEA. This chain's CDR3 is CSVIGTAWEQFF.

V is TRBV28 and J is TRBJ2-1; TCRdb calls TRBD2, which cannot be checked without DNA. The CDR3 is made up of 15 amino acids. CDR1 is MDHEN, CDR2 SYDVKM, per germline. CDR3 sequence reads: CASSLERTSYNEQFF. The full variable domain, in which reference TRBV28 and TRBJ2-1 provide the parts outside the CDR3, is DVKVTQSSRYLVKRTGEKVFLECVQDMDHENMFWYRQDPGLGLRLIYFSYDVKMKEKGDIPEGYSVSREKKERFSLILESASTNQTSMYLCASSLERTSYNEQFFGPGTRLTVL.